These 5 T cell receptor beta chains were sequenced from one sample in a study of blood T cell repertoires in COVID-19 (dated by TCRdb to between 2020 and 2021). Libraries were made using the immunoSEQ multiplex PCR assay. Entries here come from immuneACCESS through TCRdb and include only in-frame sequences with V and J called. Some clones fail to appear in such tables; in the studies checked, an unresolved V gene covers under half of the shortfall, and the cause of the remainder is unknown. The sample table contains about 200,000 clones; only one count was recorded for 80% to 90% of them. The ten largest clones take up roughly an eighth of the sample. The sequenced sample was peripheral blood. Every receptor here comes from a human donor in a cohort sampled during active COVID-19.

The chain is built from TRBV5-4 and TRBJ2-3, with 7 bases aligning to TRBD1. Germline lookup yields CDR1 SGHNT and CDR2 YYREEE (reference sequence). V lost 3 bases to trimming and J lost 6 bases; unmatched junction nucleotides: 10. The CDR3 extends over 15 amino acids. The CDR3 DNA follows: TGTGCCAGCAGCTACGACAGGGACCTTTTTGATACGCAGTATTTT. Its protein product is CASSYDRDLFDTQYF.

This clone showed up just a few times. This chain joins TRBV7-2 and TRBJ2-3, with no clear D. CDR3 length equals 15 residues. The V end was cut by 1 base, the J end by 0 bases, with 8 bases between. Germline V gene lookup returns CDR1 SGHTA and CDR2 FQGNSA. The CDR3 spells CASSLGRSSTDTQYF. The CDR3 DNA is TGTGCCAGCAGCTTAGGCAGATCTAGCACAGATACGCAGTATTTT.

V and J are TRBV19 and TRBJ1-6, with 9 bases lining up with TRBD1. The CDR3 contains 14 residues. Unmatched junction bases numbered 5, after V lost 7 bases and J lost 7 bases. The germline V gene has CDR1 LNHDA and CDR2 SQIVND (reference sequence). CDR3 amino acids: CASTPDRGNSPLHF. The CDR3 bases are TGTGCCAGTACCCCGGACAGGGGAAATTCACCCCTCCACTTT.

Here the CDR3 reads CASSPYPQGFLHSGANVLTF. The CDR3 nucleotides read TGTGCCAGCAGTCCCTATCCCCAGGGCTTTCTCCACTCTGGGGCCAACGTCCTGACTTTC. This chain links TRBV27 with TRBJ2-6; possible D gene TRBD1, 5 bases. V lost 5 bases, J lost 0 bases, and 23 bases lay in between. The CDR3 consists of 20 residues. Germline values: CDR1 MNHEY, CDR2 SMNVEV (reference sequence).

The rearrangement joins TRBV28 to TRBJ2-3, with D possibly TRBD2 on 5 matching bases. CDR1 and CDR2 (germline): MDHEN, SYDVKM. This CDR3 comprises 17 residues. V dropped 6 bases and J dropped 4 bases, with 23 bases sitting between them. In DNA form, the CDR3 reads TGTGCCAGCAGCTCTTCAAGGAGAGCAGCTAGCCCAGATACGCAGTATTTT. Residues: CASSSSRRAASPDTQYF.